The 25 T cell receptor beta chains reported below all come from one sample, sequenced in a study of CD8+CD57+ T cells in acquired aplastic anemia. Before being chosen for sequencing, patients had shown CD8+CD57+ cell expansion by flow cytometry. The TCR beta profiling, which covered VDJ combination and CDR3 sequence, was carried out using genomic DNA as the template. From the reads, TCRdb called clonotypes with MiXCR, one entry per CDR3 protein. The repertoire holds about 160,000 distinct CDR3 sequences, about 64% seen once, with approximately 42% in the top ten. The sequencing input was sorted CD4+, CD8+, or CD8+CD57+ T cells (not recorded which) from PBMCs. The source is a human donor with aplastic anemia.

This clonotype was seen just once. The V call is TRBV7-2, the J call TRBJ2-1; 13 bases align to TRBD2. The CDR3 loop spans 17 amino acids. CDR1 and CDR2 (germline): SGHTA, FQGNSA. V gave up 2 bases and J gave up 6 bases; unmatched junction bases: 7. DNA for the CDR3: TGTGCCAGCAGCTTAAGGAGACTAGCGGGGGGACCCAATGAGCAGTTCTTC. Translating it yields CASSLRRLAGGPNEQFF. The variable domain in full, completed from reference TRBV7-2 and TRBJ2-1, reads GAGVSQSPSNKVTEKGKDVELRCDPISGHTALYWYRQSLGQGLEFLIYFQGNSAPDKSGLPSDRFSAERTGGSVSTLTIQRTQQEDSAVYLCASSLRRLAGGPNEQFFGPGTRLTVL.

This clonotype has more than one count but fewer than ten. This sequence joins TRBV7-9 and TRBJ2-7; 9 bases agree with TRBD1. The CDR3 consists of 12 residues. V gave up 6 bases and J gave up 12 bases; unmatched junction bases: 9. Germline V gene sequence: CDR1 SEHNR, CDR2 FQNEAQ (reference sequence). The CDR3 region is CASSIGQGKRYF. The CDR3 coding sequence is TGTGCCAGCAGTATAGGACAGGGGAAGAGGTACTTC.

The CDR3 coding sequence is TGCAGTGCTAGAGAGGTTCAGGGCTACGAGCAGTACTTC. Translating it yields CSAREVQGYEQYF. V is TRBV20-1 and J is TRBJ2-7, with D perhaps matching TRBD1 (5 bases). The CDR3 has 13 residues. V lost 0 bases, J lost 3 bases, and 9 bases lay in between. In germline, CDR1 is DFQATT, CDR2 SNEGSKA (reference sequence).

This chain connects TRBV15 to TRBJ2-5, with 14 bases fitting TRBD2. V shed 2 bases, J shed 5 bases, and the junction held 7 bases outside the gene matches. CDR3 length equals 17 residues. CDR1 and CDR2 (germline): LNHNV, YYDKDF (reference sequence). The CDR3 loop reads CATSRSGTSGRRETQYF. CDR3 sequence (DNA): TGTGCCACCAGCAGATCCGGGACTAGCGGGAGACGGGAGACCCAGTACTTC.

This chain links TRBV4-3 with TRBJ2-7; TRBD2 matches 8 bases. Per the germline V gene, CDR1 is LGHNA and CDR2 is YSLEER. V dropped 4 bases and J dropped 2; count of bases not matched to a gene: 4. CDR3 length equals 14 residues. This CDR3 is CASSPYGGAYEQYF. The DNA of the CDR3 is TGCGCCAGCAGCCCATACGGGGGGGCCTACGAGCAGTACTTC.

V and J are TRBV7-9 and TRBJ2-6; possibly TRBD1 or TRBD2 for D (5 bases each). The CDR3 is made up of 16 amino acids. Trimming removed 4 bases at V and 0 bases at J, with 10 bases between. CDR1 SEHNR and CDR2 FQNEAQ come from the germline V gene (reference sequence). CDR3 nucleotides: TGTGCCAGCAGCTGGGACCTCACCTCTGGGGCCAACGTCCTGACTTTC. Amino acids: CASSWDLTSGANVLTF.

The rearrangement joins TRBV20-1 to TRBJ2-7; tentatively, D is TRBD1 (6 bases). The CDR3 spans 15 residues. Germline V gives CDR1 DFQATT, CDR2 SNEGSKA (reference sequence). V was cut by 8 bases and J by 1 base, with 21 bases left in between. The chain's CDR3 is CSRRVKGERSYEQYF. The CDR3 DNA reads TGCAGTCGCAGGGTGAAGGGGGAGCGATCCTACGAGCAGTACTTC.

This rearrangement joins TRBV29-1 to TRBJ2-1, with a tentative D call TRBD2 (6 bases). V was pared by 3 bases and J by 7 bases, with 22 bases between. The germline V gene encodes CDR1 SQVTM and CDR2 ANQGSEA. There are 16 residues in the CDR3. The CDR3, as DNA: TGCAGCGTTGATTTAACCGGGACTTTGCAGCGGAATGAGCAGTTCTTC. Translation: CSVDLTGTLQRNEQFF.

This clonotype was detected once. The chain links TRBV6-6 to TRBJ2-7, with a possible D match to TRBD1 (5 bases). Germline V gene lookup returns CDR1 MNHNY and CDR2 SVGAGI (reference sequence). V was pared by 10 bases and J by 3 bases, with 16 bases between. The CDR3 has 13 amino acids. CDR3 protein: CAISREFIYEQYF. CDR3 nucleotide sequence: TGTGCCATTTCCAGGGAATTTATCTACGAGCAGTACTTC.

This chain uses TRBV19 with TRBJ1-6, with TRBD1 matching over 7 bases. The length of the CDR3 is 14 residues. The germline V gene encodes CDR1 LNHDA and CDR2 SQIVND (reference sequence). Trimming removed 6 bases from V and 7 bases from J; junction bases left unmatched: 6. CDR3 nucleotides: TGTGCCAGTAGCCGACAGGGTATGAATTCACCCCTCCACTTT. Translating it yields CASSRQGMNSPLHF.

The rearrangement uses TRBV29-1 and TRBJ2-1, with 7 bases matching TRBD1. The CDR3 consists of 14 residues. Germline-derived CDR1 and CDR2 are SQVTM and ANQGSEA. V trimming: 7 bases; J trimming: 3 bases; junction bases outside the gene matches: 9. This CDR3 is CSAEDRKDYNEQFF. In nucleotides, the CDR3 is TGCAGCGCCGAGGACAGGAAGGACTACAATGAGCAGTTCTTC.

This clonotype has a handful of counts. V gene TRBV20-1 combines with J gene TRBJ2-3, with D maybe TRBD2 (5 bases). Germline values: CDR1 DFQATT, CDR2 SNEGSKA (reference sequence). Trimming cost V 1 base and J 5 bases, with 10 bases left between them. This CDR3 comprises 13 residues. The CDR3 nucleotides read TGCAGTGCTAGAGGCGGGCAGGTAGATACGCAGTATTTT. This sequence encodes CSARGGQVDTQYF.

This clonotype is classed as medium-sized. The chain uses TRBV10-3 and TRBJ2-7; the match to TRBD1 covers 7 bases. The CDR3 length is 12 residues. The germline gives CDR1 ENHRY, CDR2 SYGVKD. Trimming cost V 10 bases and J 0 bases; bases outside gene matches: 3. As DNA, the CDR3 is TGTGCCACCCGGGACAGCTCCTACGAGCAGTACGTC. Amino acid sequence: CATRDSSYEQYV.

In its sample, this clonotype was seen once. The chain links TRBV9 to TRBJ1-1, with TRBD1 as a possible D gene (6 bases). Germline V lookup: CDR1 SGDLS, CDR2 YYNGEE. The ends were cut back, 0 bases at V and 0 bases at J, with 15 bases in the middle. This CDR3 spans 17 amino acids. The CDR3 spells CASSVGPDRTMNTEAFF. The CDR3 DNA reads as TGTGCCAGCAGCGTAGGGCCGGACAGAACAATGAACACTGAAGCTTTCTTT.

Turning to this clonotype: The junction departs from germline at one end; a sequencing error may be responsible. CDR3 sequence: CATSRRAGAYTDTQYF. DNA for the CDR3: TGTGCCACCAGCAGGAGGGCGGGGGCCTACACAGATACGCAGTATTTT. The rearrangement links TRBV7-9 to TRBJ2-3; TRBD2 might be the D (7 bases). The CDR3 runs to 16 residues. Germline CDR1 reads SEHNR; CDR2 reads FQNEAQ (reference sequence).

The gene calls are TRBV7-6 and TRBJ1-1; 9 nucleotides match TRBD1. This CDR3 is 15 amino acids long. CDR1 is SGHVS and CDR2 is FNYEAQ in the germline V gene. Trimming took 5 bases from V and 4 from J; bases not matched to a gene: 8. The CDR3 bases are TGTGCCAGCAGCAATTTGGGACAGGGATTCACTGAAGCTTTCTTT. Its protein product is CASSNLGQGFTEAFF.

This clonotype occurred once. This chain connects TRBV7-6 to TRBJ2-7; 9 bases are shared with TRBD1. Trimming removed 5 bases from V and 2 bases from J; junction bases left unmatched: 16. Germline values: CDR1 SGHVS, CDR2 FNYEAQ. The CDR3 consists of 18 residues. The DNA for the CDR3 is TGTGCCAGCAGCCCTAGACTAGGACAGGGGAAGTCTCCCTACGAGCAGTACTTC. Its translation is CASSPRLGQGKSPYEQYF.

The CDR3 region has the DNA TGTGCCAGCAGCTCCCGGGACAGTTCCTACGAGCAGTACTTC. Protein: CASSSRDSSYEQYF. The genes are TRBV7-8 and TRBJ2-7, with 7 bases identical to TRBD1. The CDR3 totals 14 residues. Germline V gives CDR1 SGHVS, CDR2 FQNEAQ. The J segment lost 1 base and the V segment lost 4 bases, leaving 4 bases of the junction unmatched. The variable domain in full, with the rest retrieved from reference TRBV7-8 and TRBJ2-7, is GAGVSQSPRYKVAKRGQDVALRCDPISGHVSLFWYQQALGQGPEFLTYFQNEAQLDKSGLPSDRFFAERPEGSVSTLKIQRTQQEDSAVYLCASSSRDSSYEQYFGPGTRLTVT.

The gene calls are TRBV2 and TRBJ1-2; TRBD1 agrees at 7 bases. This CDR3 has 14 amino acids. The V gene end was trimmed by 7 bases and the J gene end by 8 bases; junction bases not matched to a gene: 13. CDR1 and CDR2 (germline): SNHLY, FYNNEI. The CDR3 loop reads CASKTGTVGWGYTF. In DNA form, the CDR3 reads TGTGCCAGCAAGACCGGGACAGTGGGTTGGGGCTACACCTTC.

The chain couples TRBV6-6 to TRBJ1-2; D is undetermined. V lost 5 bases and J lost 4, with 8 bases in between. The length of the CDR3 is 12 residues. The germline V gene encodes CDR1 MNHNY and CDR2 SVGAGI (reference sequence). The CDR3 loop is CASSEGGYGYTF. The CDR3 DNA is TGTGCCAGCAGTGAGGGTGGCTATGGCTACACCTTC.

In this sample, this clonotype turned up many times. V and J are TRBV20-1 and TRBJ2-7; unclear D gene. With 1 base removed from V and 0 bases from J, the gap between germline ends came to 10 bases. The CDR3 is 14 amino acids. CDR1 and CDR2 (germline): DFQATT, SNEGSKA (reference sequence). CDR3 sequence: CSARAGSSSYEQYV. CDR3 bases: TGCAGTGCTAGAGCTGGGTCCTCCTCCTACGAGCAGTACGTC.

This sequence joins TRBV10-3 and TRBJ2-5; the match to TRBD2 covers 9 bases. The tail of the sequence fits TRBJ2-1 better, so the J call may be wrong. This CDR3 has 14 amino acids. Germline V CDR1 and CDR2: ENHRY, SYGVKD. CDR3: CAIRSSGSGDEQFF. The CDR3 coding sequence is TGTGCCATCAGAAGTAGCGGGAGTGGCGATGAGCAGTTCTTC.

This clonotype was detected once. This chain links TRBV2 with TRBJ2-7; tentatively, D is TRBD1 (6 bases). This CDR3 region has 15 residues. V was clipped by 1 base and J by 4 bases, with 14 bases between them. Germline values: CDR1 SNHLY, CDR2 FYNNEI. The CDR3 nucleotides are TGTGCCAGCAGTGAAGGGACAGCCGCCGTATACGAGCAGTACTTC. Translation gives CASSEGTAAVYEQYF.

V is TRBV15 and J is TRBJ1-4; the D gene is possibly TRBD1 (5 bases). Germline values: CDR1 LNHNV, CDR2 YYDKDF (reference sequence). The CDR3 is 14 amino acids. Trimming stripped 8 bases from V and 7 bases from J, with 17 bases between. The CDR3, as DNA: TGTGCCACCTGCGAAAATCAGGGTTGTGAAAAACTGTTTTTT. Translated, it gives CATCENQGCEKLFF.

For this clonotype: The germline gene is not matched at one end of the junction; a read error may be the cause. This chain links TRBV7-2 with TRBJ1-6; D is undetermined. CDR3 length equals 14 residues. Germline V CDR1 and CDR2: SGHTA, FQGNSA. The CDR3 DNA sequence: TGTGCCAGCTGCTTATCCCCGACTGGGTCACCCCTCCACTTT. Translation gives CASCLSPTGSPLHF.